This T cell receptor beta chain came from a study of blood T cells in healthy people across ages. Study-wide points: The recorded TCR beta diversity per million T cells decreased in a roughly linear manner with age.

To note about this clonotype: What it recognizes is unknown.

CDR1 and CDR2 (germline): GTSNPN, SVGIG (reference sequence). The CDR3 sequence is 15 residues long. Between the trimmed V and J ends, which lost 0 bases and 3 bases, there was a span of 12 bases. Researchers collected approximately 9.5 milliliters of peripheral blood from every single donor. Primers used in a second PCR of roughly 6 to 11 cycles were a sample-barcoded 5' primer and a J-beta primer mix. Each cDNA molecule carried a tag from a template-switch adaptor that contained 12 random nucleotides. TCRdb re-derived calls from the 5' RACE reads in MiXCR, one entry per CDR3 protein. The table includes some 880,000 distinct CDR3 sequences, 30% to 45% detected once.

This receptor was obtained from a man between 18 and 35 years old in good health. The gene calls are TRBV30 and TRBJ1-5, with TRBD1 as a possible D gene (6 bases). Source material: blood. The CDR3 region has the DNA TGTGCCTGGAGTGTACGAGGGGACACCAATCAGCCCCAGCATTTT. Protein: CAWSVRGDTNQPQHF.